The rows below give T cell receptor beta chains drawn from one sample of a study of blood T cell repertoires in COVID-19. TCRdb's table, derived via immunoSEQ multiplex PCR, lists solely in-frame clones and lacks some. This repertoire shows 410,000 or so clones, around 91% found once; its top ten account for 1.5% to 1.7%. Material: peripheral blood. Receptors were obtained from a woman aged 40 to 50 with COVID-19, enrolled during active disease. Both conserved end residues are part of each CDR3. D genes are given only for firm matches. Rows give clone size only sometimes, using once, few, many, or a class for an expanded clone.

v_call	cdr3_length	clone_size	j_call	d_call	cdr3_aa	cdr3_nt
TRBV4-1	18	NA	TRBJ1-5	TRBD1	CASSQTRDRAIGPQPQHF	TGCGCCAGCAGCCAGACCCGGGACAGGGCGATCGGACCTCAGCCCCAGCATTTT
TRBV27	14	NA	TRBJ2-7	TRBD2	CASSFGGSDYEQYF	TGTGCCAGCAGTTTCGGGGGGAGTGACTACGAGCAGTACTTC
TRBV5-1	15	NA	TRBJ2-2	NA	CASSLAGGMPGELFF	TGCGCCAGCAGCTTGGCCGGGGGAATGCCCGGGGAGCTGTTTTTT
TRBV9	14	NA	TRBJ1-2	TRBD1	CASSKGGQGHGYTF	TGTGCCAGCAGCAAAGGGGGACAGGGGCATGGCTACACCTTC
TRBV27	15	NA	TRBJ2-1	NA	CASSLLYRSYNEQFF	TGTGCCAGCAGTTTGTTGTACAGATCTTACAATGAGCAGTTCTTC
TRBV5-8	16	NA	TRBJ1-6	NA	CASTPGPSSYNSPLHF	TGTGCCAGCACCCCAGGGCCCAGCTCCTATAATTCACCCCTCCACTTT
TRBV3-1/TRBV3-2	15	NA	TRBJ1-1	TRBD1	CASSGPGQRVTEAFF	TGTGCCAGCAGCGGGCCGGGACAGAGGGTAACTGAAGCTTTCTTT
TRBV28	14	once	TRBJ1-4	TRBD1	CASRGTGGSEKLFF	TGTGCCAGCAGGGGCACAGGGGGAAGTGAAAAACTGTTTTTT
TRBV28	15	NA	TRBJ2-2	TRBD2	CASTGSRGSTGELFF	TGTGCCAGCACCGGCTCGCGGGGGAGCACCGGGGAGCTGTTTTTT
TRBV9	16	NA	TRBJ2-3	TRBD2	CASSAGLAAYTDTQYF	TGTGCCAGCAGCGCGGGACTAGCGGCATACACAGATACGCAGTATTTT
TRBV9	15	once	TRBJ2-3	NA	CASSTPGGETDTQYF	TGTGCCAGCAGTACCCCGGGCGGGGAGACAGATACGCAGTATTTT
TRBV2	16	NA	TRBJ1-1	NA	CASSEQLASGNTEAFF	TGTGCCAGCAGTGAACAACTTGCTAGCGGGAACACTGAAGCTTTCTTT
TRBV9	15	once	TRBJ1-1	TRBD1	CASSVGAGGDTEAFF	TGTGCCAGCAGCGTAGGGGCAGGGGGTGACACTGAAGCTTTCTTT
TRBV5-4	16	NA	TRBJ2-7	TRBD1	CASSPRPGQGSYEQYF	TGTGCCAGCAGCCCACGACCCGGACAGGGAAGCTACGAGCAGTACTTC